These T cell receptor beta chains were read from a single sample in a study of cytomegalovirus exposure and HLA in healthy donors. Using immunoSEQ multiplex PCR, the repertoire was profiled, and TCRdb retains in-frame clones only, with some absent. The data contain 90,000 to 150,000 clones, roughly 90% of them singletons. Input material: PBMCs. These receptors all come from a woman between 18 and 29 years old in good health and CMV-seropositive. Both conserved end residues are part of each CDR3. The D gene is left open where the match is weak. The size entry is marked missing in some rows and otherwise reads once, few, many or a size class.

d_call: TRBD1
j_call: TRBJ2-1
v_call: TRBV18
clone_size: NA
cdr3_nt: TGTGCCAGCTCACCACCGGGACAGAATCGCAAAGAGCAGTTCTTC
cdr3_aa: CASSPPGQNRKEQFF

d_call: NA
j_call: TRBJ2-2
v_call: TRBV29-1
clone_size: few
cdr3_nt: TGCAGCGTGGGGGCAGGGCGGAACACCGGGGAGCTGTTTTTT
cdr3_aa: CSVGAGRNTGELFF

d_call: NA
j_call: TRBJ2-1
v_call: TRBV9
clone_size: NA
cdr3_nt: TGTGCCAGCAGCGTAGACAGGGCGCAGGATGAGCAGTTCTTC
cdr3_aa: CASSVDRAQDEQFF

d_call: NA
j_call: TRBJ1-1
v_call: TRBV7-9
clone_size: NA
cdr3_nt: TGTGCCAGCAGCTTACGCGGTGCGGACACTGAAGCTTTCTTT
cdr3_aa: CASSLRGADTEAFF

d_call: TRBD1
j_call: TRBJ1-2
v_call: TRBV5-1
clone_size: NA
cdr3_nt: TGCGCCAGCAGCTTGGATACAGGGGGCGGGTATGGCTACACCTTC
cdr3_aa: CASSLDTGGGYGYTF

d_call: TRBD1
j_call: TRBJ1-2
v_call: TRBV11-1
clone_size: NA
cdr3_nt: TGTGCCAGCAGCCCTGGACAGGCCGGCTCAATGAGTGGCTACACCTTC
cdr3_aa: CASSPGQAGSMSGYTF

d_call: TRBD1
j_call: TRBJ2-1
v_call: TRBV7-9
clone_size: NA
cdr3_nt: TGTGCCAGCAGCCGACAGGGTGACGAGCAGTTCTTC
cdr3_aa: CASSRQGDEQFF

d_call: NA
j_call: TRBJ1-1
v_call: TRBV5-6
clone_size: NA
cdr3_nt: TGTGCCAGCAGCTTGGGTCACATGAACACTGAAGCTTTCTTT
cdr3_aa: CASSLGHMNTEAFF

d_call: TRBD1
j_call: TRBJ1-3
v_call: TRBV9
clone_size: NA
cdr3_nt: TGTGCCAGCAGCGGTACCGGGACAGGGAACACCATATATTTT
cdr3_aa: CASSGTGTGNTIYF

d_call: NA
j_call: TRBJ1-2
v_call: TRBV19
clone_size: NA
cdr3_nt: TGTGCCAGTAAACGTCTTACAGTAGACCAAGGCTACACCTTC
cdr3_aa: CASKRLTVDQGYTF

d_call: TRBD2
j_call: TRBJ2-7
v_call: TRBV20-1
clone_size: few
cdr3_nt: TGCAGTGCTGCGGGGGGGCGGGAGCAGTACTTC
cdr3_aa: CSAAGGREQYF

d_call: TRBD1
j_call: TRBJ2-5
v_call: TRBV18
clone_size: once
cdr3_nt: TGTGCCAGCGGAAGGACAGGGATGACGGAGACCCAGTACTTC
cdr3_aa: CASGRTGMTETQYF

d_call: TRBD1
j_call: TRBJ1-5
v_call: TRBV6-1
clone_size: once
cdr3_nt: TGTGCCAGCGGACAGGGGGATCAGCCCCAGCATTTT
cdr3_aa: CASGQGDQPQHF

d_call: NA
j_call: TRBJ1-4
v_call: TRBV7-2
clone_size: NA
cdr3_nt: TGTGCCAGCAGCTTAGCGGCTGCTAATGAAAAACTGTTTTTT
cdr3_aa: CASSLAAANEKLFF

d_call: NA
j_call: TRBJ2-1
v_call: TRBV7-9
clone_size: NA
cdr3_nt: TGTGCCAGCAGCACAAGGGGCAATGAGCAGTTCTTC
cdr3_aa: CASSTRGNEQFF

d_call: TRBD1
j_call: TRBJ1-2
v_call: TRBV5-1
clone_size: NA
cdr3_nt: TGCGCCAGCAGCATATACAGGGGTTCTAACTATGGCTACACCTTC
cdr3_aa: CASSIYRGSNYGYTF

d_call: TRBD1
j_call: TRBJ1-2
v_call: TRBV4-1
clone_size: NA
cdr3_nt: TGCGCCAGCAGCTCCAGACGCCGGGACAGCAACTATGGCTACACCTTC
cdr3_aa: CASSSRRRDSNYGYTF

d_call: NA
j_call: TRBJ2-7
v_call: TRBV30
clone_size: NA
cdr3_nt: TGTGCCTGGAAAGACGGCAGGGCCTACGAGCAGTACTTC
cdr3_aa: CAWKDGRAYEQYF

d_call: NA
j_call: TRBJ2-1
v_call: TRBV4-2
clone_size: NA
cdr3_nt: TGTGCCAGCAGCCAAGACTCTAGGAACGGTGAGCAGTTCTTC
cdr3_aa: CASSQDSRNGEQFF

d_call: NA
j_call: TRBJ1-1
v_call: TRBV2
clone_size: NA
cdr3_nt: TGTGCCAGCAGTGAGGGGGGACTTGCTGAAGCTTTCTTT
cdr3_aa: CASSEGGLAEAFF

d_call: TRBD1
j_call: TRBJ2-7
v_call: TRBV6-6
clone_size: few
cdr3_nt: TGTGCCAGCAGACCCGGGACAGGGACCTACGAGCAGTACTTC
cdr3_aa: CASRPGTGTYEQYF

d_call: TRBD2
j_call: TRBJ2-1
v_call: TRBV9
clone_size: few
cdr3_nt: TGTGCCAGCAGCGGGAGCGGGAGCGGCAATGAGCAGTTCTTC
cdr3_aa: CASSGSGSGNEQFF

d_call: NA
j_call: TRBJ1-5
v_call: TRBV19
clone_size: NA
cdr3_nt: TGTGCCAGTAGTATAGATGGGGCGGGGTACAGATATCAGCCCCAGCATTTT
cdr3_aa: CASSIDGAGYRYQPQHF

d_call: NA
j_call: TRBJ2-1
v_call: TRBV11-2
clone_size: NA
cdr3_nt: TGTGCCAGCAACAAGGCCCAAGGAGCACAGTTCTTC
cdr3_aa: CASNKAQGAQFF

d_call: NA
j_call: TRBJ1-5
v_call: TRBV6-1
clone_size: few
cdr3_nt: TGTGCCAGCAGTGCAGGGATGGAGAATCAGCCCCAGCATTTT
cdr3_aa: CASSAGMENQPQHF

d_call: TRBD2
j_call: TRBJ2-3
v_call: TRBV9
clone_size: NA
cdr3_nt: TGTGCCAGCAGCCCCCCCAGCGGGGGGGGCACAGATACGCAGTATTTT
cdr3_aa: CASSPPSGGGTDTQYF

d_call: TRBD1
j_call: TRBJ1-2
v_call: TRBV7-2
clone_size: NA
cdr3_nt: TGTGCCAGCAGCCGACAGGGTCGTTGGGGCTACACCTTC
cdr3_aa: CASSRQGRWGYTF

d_call: NA
j_call: TRBJ2-1
v_call: TRBV7-9
clone_size: NA
cdr3_nt: TGTGCCAGCAGCTTCGGGACTCCATCACATGAGCAGTTCTTC
cdr3_aa: CASSFGTPSHEQFF

d_call: NA
j_call: TRBJ2-7
v_call: TRBV4-1
clone_size: NA
cdr3_nt: TGCGCCAGCAGCCCACAAACAACCTACGAGCAGTACTTC
cdr3_aa: CASSPQTTYEQYF

d_call: NA
j_call: TRBJ2-1
v_call: TRBV18
clone_size: NA
cdr3_nt: TGTGCCAGCTCACCAAAGAAGACAGGTGACGAGCAGTTCTTC
cdr3_aa: CASSPKKTGDEQFF

d_call: TRBD1
j_call: TRBJ1-1
v_call: TRBV5-8
clone_size: NA
cdr3_nt: TGTGCCAGCAGCTTGGGGACAGGTAACACTGAAGCTTTCTTT
cdr3_aa: CASSLGTGNTEAFF

d_call: NA
j_call: TRBJ1-5
v_call: TRBV2
clone_size: once
cdr3_nt: TGTGCCAGCAAGCGGGGTAAGCAGCCCCAGCATTTT
cdr3_aa: CASKRGKQPQHF

d_call: NA
j_call: TRBJ1-1
v_call: TRBV6-1
clone_size: NA
cdr3_nt: TGTGCCAGCAGTGACAGGGCAGTTTTGAACACTGAAGCTTTCTTT
cdr3_aa: CASSDRAVLNTEAFF

d_call: NA
j_call: TRBJ1-6
v_call: TRBV30
clone_size: NA
cdr3_nt: TGTGCCTGGAGTGTAGACATTGGTTCACCCCTCCACTTT
cdr3_aa: CAWSVDIGSPLHF

d_call: NA
j_call: TRBJ1-4
v_call: TRBV18
clone_size: NA
cdr3_nt: TGTGCCAGCTCACGGGGGACTGGTAATGAAAAACTGTTTTTT
cdr3_aa: CASSRGTGNEKLFF

d_call: TRBD1
j_call: TRBJ1-1
v_call: TRBV6-1
clone_size: NA
cdr3_nt: TGTGCCAGCAGGATTCCCACAGGGGCTGAAGCTTTCTTT
cdr3_aa: CASRIPTGAEAFF

d_call: NA
j_call: TRBJ2-5
v_call: TRBV19
clone_size: once
cdr3_nt: TGTGCCAGTAGTTCTAACAGCAAAGAGACCCAGTACTTC
cdr3_aa: CASSSNSKETQYF

d_call: NA
j_call: TRBJ2-7
v_call: TRBV2
clone_size: NA
cdr3_nt: TGTGCCAGCACCCAGGGTTTCGAAGCCTACGAGCAGTACTTC
cdr3_aa: CASTQGFEAYEQYF

d_call: NA
j_call: TRBJ1-1
v_call: TRBV5-8
clone_size: NA
cdr3_nt: TGTGCCAGCAGCTTGGGGGCGAACACTGAAGCTTTCTTT
cdr3_aa: CASSLGANTEAFF

d_call: TRBD1
j_call: TRBJ2-5
v_call: TRBV5-1
clone_size: NA
cdr3_nt: TGCGCCAGCAGTCCCGACAGGGGATTCCAAGAGACCCAGTACTTC
cdr3_aa: CASSPDRGFQETQYF

d_call: TRBD2
j_call: TRBJ2-2
v_call: TRBV2
clone_size: once
cdr3_nt: TGTGCCAGCAGTGCTCTAGCGGGAGGCGCCGGGGAGCTGTTTTTT
cdr3_aa: CASSALAGGAGELFF

d_call: NA
j_call: TRBJ1-1
v_call: TRBV7-2
clone_size: few
cdr3_nt: TGTGCCAGCAGCAAATCCTACAGGAACACTGAAGCTTTCTTT
cdr3_aa: CASSKSYRNTEAFF

d_call: TRBD2
j_call: TRBJ2-1
v_call: TRBV19
clone_size: NA
cdr3_nt: TGTGCCAGTATAAGGGCCGGCGGGGGTTCCTACAATGAGCAGTTCTTC
cdr3_aa: CASIRAGGGSYNEQFF

d_call: TRBD1
j_call: TRBJ2-7
v_call: TRBV7-2
clone_size: NA
cdr3_nt: TGTGCCAGCAGCCAAGCTGAGACAGGGCCGTCCTACGAGCAGTACTTC
cdr3_aa: CASSQAETGPSYEQYF

d_call: NA
j_call: TRBJ1-5
v_call: TRBV6-1
clone_size: NA
cdr3_nt: TGTGCCAGCAGTGAAGGATATGAGGGTAATCAGCCCCAGCATTTT
cdr3_aa: CASSEGYEGNQPQHF

d_call: NA
j_call: TRBJ1-2
v_call: TRBV30
clone_size: few
cdr3_nt: TGTGCCCGCAGGAGCGTCAACGGTCCGGGACAAGAGTGGGGCTACACCTTC
cdr3_aa: CARRSVNGPGQEWGYTF

d_call: TRBD2
j_call: TRBJ2-5
v_call: TRBV10-3
clone_size: NA
cdr3_nt: TGTGCCATCAGTGAGCTCTGGCGTTCGTCGGCGGGGGGGGAGACCCAGTACTTC
cdr3_aa: CAISELWRSSAGGETQYF

d_call: TRBD2
j_call: TRBJ2-7
v_call: TRBV10-1
clone_size: NA
cdr3_nt: TGCGCCAGCCCGACGGTAGCGGGAGGAACCTCCCACGAGCAGTACTTC
cdr3_aa: CASPTVAGGTSHEQYF

d_call: NA
j_call: TRBJ2-5
v_call: TRBV2
clone_size: NA
cdr3_nt: TGTGCCAGCGACAGAACAGAGACCCAGTACTTC
cdr3_aa: CASDRTETQYF

d_call: TRBD1
j_call: TRBJ1-3
v_call: TRBV9
clone_size: NA
cdr3_nt: TGTGCCAGCAGGAGTCCGACGTACGACAGGGGACCTGGAAACACCATATATTTT
cdr3_aa: CASRSPTYDRGPGNTIYF

d_call: NA
j_call: TRBJ2-7
v_call: TRBV7-6
clone_size: NA
cdr3_nt: TGTGCCAGCAGCTTAGCGTCGGGTTCCAACGAGCAGTACTTC
cdr3_aa: CASSLASGSNEQYF

d_call: NA
j_call: TRBJ2-2
v_call: TRBV7-8
clone_size: NA
cdr3_nt: TGTGCCAGCAGGGGCAGGCCATCCACCGGGGAGCTGTTTTTT
cdr3_aa: CASRGRPSTGELFF

d_call: NA
j_call: TRBJ1-5
v_call: TRBV30
clone_size: NA
cdr3_nt: TGTGCCTGGAGTCCGCGGGGGATGGGCAATCAGCCCCAGCATTTT
cdr3_aa: CAWSPRGMGNQPQHF

d_call: NA
j_call: TRBJ1-4
v_call: TRBV27
clone_size: NA
cdr3_nt: TGTGCCAGCGGGTCCCACTCAGGGGAAAAACTGTTTTTT
cdr3_aa: CASGSHSGEKLFF

d_call: TRBD2
j_call: TRBJ2-7
v_call: TRBV7-2
clone_size: NA
cdr3_nt: TGTGCCAGCAGCTTAGCCCGCGAGCGGGGGCCTACCTACGAGCAGTACTTC
cdr3_aa: CASSLARERGPTYEQYF

d_call: TRBD2
j_call: TRBJ2-4
v_call: TRBV5-4
clone_size: NA
cdr3_nt: TGTGCCAGCAGCTCCCCCCGGGGACTAGGGGAAAACATTCAGTACTTC
cdr3_aa: CASSSPRGLGENIQYF

d_call: TRBD1
j_call: TRBJ1-1
v_call: TRBV7-9
clone_size: NA
cdr3_nt: TGTGCCAGCAGCGTCGGACAGGGGCACACTGAAGCTTTCTTT
cdr3_aa: CASSVGQGHTEAFF

d_call: NA
j_call: TRBJ2-3
v_call: TRBV10-3
clone_size: NA
cdr3_nt: TGTGCCACAAGCTTAGCGGAGGCTAGCACAGATACGCAGTATTTT
cdr3_aa: CATSLAEASTDTQYF